The 23 T cell receptor beta chains in this list originate from one sample, sequenced in a study of beta chain features in type 1 diabetes. Of the isolated RNA, all was reverse transcribed, and so the sequenced material was expressed TCRB transcripts. Sequencing was performed with immunoSEQ multiplex PCR; in TCRdb, only in-frame clones are kept and a portion is missing. The repertoire holds over 700,000 clones, 15% to 20% seen once, with roughly 0.025% in the top ten. The specimen sequenced was naive CD4+ T cells from blood. The receptors originated from a woman between 18 and 29 years old in good health.

This clone was counted a few times. The J gene is TRBJ2-7, the V gene TRBV11-2; TRBD1 agrees at 9 bases. The CDR3 consists of 14 residues. Looked up from germline, CDR1 is SGHAT and CDR2 is FQNNGV. After removal of 5 bases from V and 5 bases from J, the junction contained 7 bases not matched to a gene. The CDR3 DNA is TGTGCCAGCAGCCAGACAGGGGGTTGGGACGAGCAGTACTTC. It codes for CASSQTGGWDEQYF.

This clone showed up just a few times. The CDR3, as DNA: TGTGCCAGCAGCTTAACGGCAGGGACCTACAATGAGCAGTTCTTC. Translated: CASSLTAGTYNEQFF. This chain links TRBV7-2 with TRBJ2-1; maybe TRBD1 (5 bases). This CDR3 has 15 residues. V was trimmed by 2 bases and J by 2 bases, leaving 10 bases between them. Germline V lookup: CDR1 SGHTA, CDR2 FQGNSA.

This sequence joins TRBV7-6 and TRBJ2-7, with 13 bases aligning to TRBD2. There are 15 residues in the CDR3. Trimming at V came to 5 bases and at J to 4 bases, leaving 5 bases not matched to a gene. Germline values: CDR1 SGHVS, CDR2 FNYEAQ. CDR3 nucleotide sequence: TGTGCCAGCAGCCCCGGGACTAGCGGGATTTACGAGCAGTACTTC. Its protein is CASSPGTSGIYEQYF.

V usage is TRBV19 and J usage is TRBJ1-5; D possibly corresponds to TRBD1 (6 bases). Germline assignment: CDR1 LNHDA and CDR2 SQIVND (reference sequence). The CDR3 is made up of 15 amino acids. Trimming stripped 5 bases from V and 0 bases from J, with 11 bases between. CDR3 bases: TGTGCCAGTAGTCGACAGGCCGATAGCAATCAGCCCCAGCATTTT. This codes for CASSRQADSNQPQHF.

This clone was observed once. This sequence joins TRBV5-4 and TRBJ2-1; 15 positions match TRBD2. CDR1 and CDR2 from the germline V gene are SGHNT and YYREEE (reference sequence). V gave up 3 bases and J gave up 4 bases; unmatched junction bases: 2. The length of the CDR3 is 16 residues. CDR3 nucleotides: TGTGCCAGCAGCTCCGGGACTAGCGGGAGGTACAATGAGCAGTTCTTC. Its translation: CASSSGTSGRYNEQFF.

In its sample, this clone was seen a few times. The V and J genes are TRBV2 and TRBJ1-1; 7 nucleotides line up with TRBD1. Germline-derived CDR1 and CDR2 are SNHLY and FYNNEI. V was pared by 9 bases and J by 7 bases, with 2 bases of the junction left unmatched. CDR3 length equals 10 residues. CDR3 nucleotide sequence: TGTGCCAGACAGGGGAGTGAAGCTTTCTTT. The encoded protein is CARQGSEAFF.

This chain links TRBV18 with TRBJ2-5; D is unclear. V was trimmed by 3 bases and J by 1 base, leaving 9 bases between them. This CDR3 spans 14 amino acids. Germline lookup yields CDR1 KGHSH and CDR2 LQKENI. DNA for the CDR3: TGTGCCAGCTCACCCATAACAGTCCAAGAGACCCAGTACTTC. Translated, it gives CASSPITVQETQYF.

This rearrangement joins TRBV15 to TRBJ2-1; 13 positions agree with TRBD2. Trimming cost V 4 bases and J 5 bases; bases outside gene matches: 2. CDR1 LNHNV and CDR2 YYDKDF come from the germline V gene (reference sequence). The CDR3 extends over 15 amino acids. The CDR3 reads CATSTGLAGNNEQFF. As DNA, the CDR3 is TGTGCCACCAGCACGGGACTAGCGGGAAACAATGAGCAGTTCTTC.

This clone was counted between two and nine times. The chain has TRBV7-9 and TRBJ2-2; D remains ambiguous. Germline assignment: CDR1 SEHNR and CDR2 FQNEAQ (reference sequence). CDR3 length: 14 residues. V lost 4 bases and J lost 0, with 6 bases in between. CDR3 loop: CASSSYTNTGELFF. CDR3 nucleotides: TGTGCCAGCAGCTCATACACGAACACCGGGGAGCTGTTTTTT.

The chain joins TRBV25-1 to TRBJ1-2; D not certain. Trimming cost V 4 bases and J 2 bases, with 11 bases left between them. Per germline, CDR1 MGHDK and CDR2 SYGVNS. The CDR3 is 14 amino acids. This CDR3 reads CASSAGDNNYGYTF. For the CDR3, the DNA is TGTGCCAGCAGTGCAGGAGATAACAACTATGGCTACACCTTC.

The rearrangement uses TRBV27 and TRBJ2-1; 11 bases are shared with TRBD2. After removal of 5 bases from V and 2 bases from J, the junction contained 8 bases not matched to a gene. The CDR3 runs 17 residues. Germline V gene sequence: CDR1 MNHEY, CDR2 SMNVEV (reference sequence). CDR3 sequence: CASSEVLLAGAYNEQFF. CDR3 nucleotides: TGTGCCAGCAGTGAGGTTTTACTAGCGGGAGCCTACAATGAGCAGTTCTTC.

This clone turned up a few times. The chain recombines TRBV7-9 with TRBJ2-1; D is undetermined. Per germline, CDR1 SEHNR and CDR2 FQNEAQ (reference sequence). This CDR3 spans 13 amino acids. V was pared by 5 bases and J by 12 bases, with 17 bases between. CDR3 amino acids: CASSQPTETPQFF. The CDR3 nucleotides are TGTGCCAGCAGCCAACCAACGGAGACTCCGCAGTTCTTC.

This clone occurred a few times. The chain links TRBV6-5 to TRBJ1-2; D remains ambiguous. V was shortened by 6 bases and J by 5 bases, with 13 bases between the two germline ends. Germline CDR1 is MNHEY and CDR2 is SVGAGI. The CDR3 length is 13 residues. CDR3 coding DNA: TGTGCCAGCAGACCCCTCCTGGATTATGGCTACACCTTC. It translates to CASRPLLDYGYTF.

There are a few counts of this clone. The V gene is TRBV7-9, the J gene TRBJ2-7; the match to TRBD2 covers 10 bases. The trim removed 2 bases at V and 7 bases at J, leaving 8 bases unmatched. Germline lookup yields CDR1 SEHNR and CDR2 FQNEAQ (reference sequence). The length of the CDR3 is 15 residues. Here the CDR3 reads CASSLFASGSSEQYF. The CDR3 region has the DNA TGTGCCAGCAGCTTATTTGCTAGCGGGAGTTCTGAGCAGTACTTC. The full variable domain, with the rest looked up from reference TRBV7-9 and TRBJ2-7, is DTGVSQNPRHKITKRGQNVTFRCDPISEHNRLYWYRQTLGQGPEFLTYFQNEAQLEKSRLLSDRFSAERPKGSFSTLEIQRTEQGDSAMYLCASSLFASGSSEQYFGPGTRLTVT.

A few counts support this clone. This sequence joins TRBV7-3 and TRBJ2-7; D not resolved. The CDR3 sequence is 14 residues long. The ends were cut back, 2 bases at V and 2 bases at J, with 10 bases in the middle. Germline CDR1 reads SGHTA; CDR2 reads FQGTGA. The CDR3 DNA follows: TGTGCCAGCAGCTTAGGCCAGGCACCCTACGAGCAGTACTTC. This sequence encodes CASSLGQAPYEQYF.

This clone was counted only a few times. V gene TRBV4-3 combines with J gene TRBJ1-2; 7 nucleotides align to TRBD1. The junction had 15 bases not matched to a gene; V was cut back by 0 bases and J by 8 bases. The V gene's germline CDR1 is LGHNA and CDR2 YSLEER. This CDR3 region has 17 residues. The CDR3: CASSQEQGPGTSFGYTF. CDR3 coding DNA: TGCGCCAGCAGCCAAGAACAGGGGCCAGGTACTTCGTTCGGCTACACCTTC.

CDR3 coding DNA: TGCGCCAGCAGCAGTACAGGGGGACGGTACTACGAGCAGTACTTC. It yields the protein CASSSTGGRYYEQYF. The J gene is TRBJ2-7, the V gene TRBV5-1; TRBD1 matches at 8 bases. CDR1 is SGHRS and CDR2 is YFSETQ in the germline V gene. Trimming at V came to 4 bases and at J to 3 bases, leaving 9 bases not matched to a gene. CDR3 length equals 15 residues. Supplemented by reference TRBV5-1 and TRBJ2-7, the full variable domain reads KAGVTQTPRYLIKTRGQQVTLSCSPISGHRSVSWYQQTPGQGLQFLFEYFSETQRNKGNFPGRFSGRQFSNSRSEMNVSTLELGDSALYLCASSSTGGRYYEQYFGPGTRLTVT.

This clone was recorded a few times. The CDR3 DNA sequence: TGTGCCATCAGTGAGCTTTTGGGGAATGAGCAGTTCTTC. Amino acids: CAISELLGNEQFF. The V gene is TRBV10-3, the J gene TRBJ2-1; D gene unclear. V lost 2 bases, J lost 7 bases, and 9 bases lay in between. This CDR3 contains 13 residues. The germline V gene encodes CDR1 ENHRY and CDR2 SYGVKD.

The chain carries TRBV6-6 and TRBJ2-1; D is unclear. The CDR3 length is 13 residues. V was clipped by 3 bases and J by 5 bases, with 8 bases between them. Germline V gene sequence: CDR1 MNHNY, CDR2 SVGAGI (reference sequence). DNA for the CDR3: TGTGCCAGCAGTTATATCCGGAACAATGAGCAGTTCTTC. This gives the protein CASSYIRNNEQFF.

The chain joins TRBV11-2 to TRBJ2-7, with unresolved D. CDR3 size: 14 residues. Germline V CDR1 and CDR2: SGHAT, FQNNGV. Trimming removed 2 bases at V and 6 bases at J, with 14 bases between. As DNA, the CDR3 is TGTGCCAGCAGCTTACCCGGGTTTTATAGCGAGCAGTACTTC. As protein: CASSLPGFYSEQYF.

The chain recombines TRBV14 with TRBJ2-1; 9 bases line up with TRBD2. With 1 base clipped from V and 0 bases from J, the junction kept 10 bases outside the gene matches. CDR3 length: 19 residues. The V gene's germline CDR1 is SGHDN and CDR2 FVKESK. CDR3 amino acids: CASSQGASSGISSYNEQFF. DNA for the CDR3: TGTGCCAGCAGCCAAGGAGCTTCTAGCGGGATTAGCTCCTACAATGAGCAGTTCTTC.

In this sample, this clone turned up a few times. CDR3 protein: CASSQGTVSYEQYF. The CDR3 DNA sequence: TGTGCCAGCAGCCAAGGGACGGTCTCCTACGAGCAGTACTTC. The V gene is TRBV13, the J gene TRBJ2-7; D may correspond to TRBD1 or TRBD2 (5 bases each). V was pared by 5 bases and J by 0 bases, with 11 bases between. The CDR3 extends over 14 amino acids. CDR1 is PRHDT, CDR2 FYEKMQ, per germline (reference sequence).

This clone was found a few times. CDR3 loop: CASSWDNEKLFF. The CDR3, as DNA: TGTGCCAGCAGTTGGGATAATGAAAAACTGTTTTTT. The chain uses TRBV6-6 and TRBJ1-4, with D uncertain. Per the germline V gene, CDR1 is MNHNY and CDR2 is SVGAGI (reference sequence). The CDR3 runs 12 residues. V dropped 4 bases and J dropped 4 bases, with 4 bases sitting between them.